One sample yielded the 6 T cell receptor beta chains listed below, sequenced in a study of blood T cell repertoires in COVID-19. The repertoire was sequenced with immunoSEQ multiplex PCR; TCRdb's copy has only in-frame clones and lacks some. The data show about 110,000 clones, about four fifths seen once. Source material: peripheral blood. These receptors were taken from a human donor in a cohort sampled during active COVID-19.

In nucleotides, the CDR3 is TGTGCCAGCCAACAGGGGACTAACTATGGCTACACCTTC. Its translation is CASQQGTNYGYTF. The genes are TRBV6-5 and TRBJ1-2; 7 bases map to TRBD1. Germline assignment: CDR1 MNHEY and CDR2 SVGAGI. With 8 bases clipped from V and 0 bases from J, the junction kept 3 bases outside the gene matches. There are 13 residues in the CDR3.

The chain uses TRBV7-2 and TRBJ2-2; 14 bases are a match to TRBD2. Per germline, CDR1 SGHTA and CDR2 FQGNSA. The CDR3 is 17 amino acids. The V segment lost 1 base and the J segment 7 bases; nucleotides outside the gene matches: 5. The CDR3 DNA reads as TGTGCCAGCAGCTTAGTTGGGACTAGCGGGAGTGGCGGGGAGCTGTTTTTT. Residues: CASSLVGTSGSGGELFF.

This rearrangement joins TRBV7-9 to TRBJ2-2; D perhaps matches TRBD2 (6 bases). Germline V gives CDR1 SEHNR, CDR2 FQNEAQ (reference sequence). The germline V and J ends were trimmed by 3 bases and 0 bases, with 14 bases remaining between them. The CDR3 is made up of 17 amino acids. The CDR3 region has the DNA TGTGCCAGCAGCTTGGGCCTAGCGAACGCGAACACCGGGGAGCTGTTTTTT. As protein: CASSLGLANANTGELFF.

There are a few counts of this clone. The chain is built from TRBV5-4 and TRBJ1-3; 7 bases are a match to TRBD1. The CDR3 runs to 17 residues. Germline V lookup: CDR1 SGHNT, CDR2 YYREEE (reference sequence). V lost 2 bases, J lost 1 base, and 9 bases stayed unmatched. The CDR3 nucleotides read TGTGCCAGCAGCTTTAAACGGCAGGGGGTGTCTGGAAACACCATATATTTT. This gives the protein CASSFKRQGVSGNTIYF.

This sequence joins TRBV18 and TRBJ1-1, with a possible D match to TRBD1 (6 bases). V lost 3 bases and J lost 3, with 11 bases in between. The germline V gene encodes CDR1 KGHSH and CDR2 LQKENI. The CDR3 covers 14 residues. The CDR3 is CASSPQQGYTEAFF. The CDR3 coding sequence is TGTGCCAGCTCACCTCAACAGGGCTACACTGAAGCTTTCTTT.

V usage is TRBV2 and J usage is TRBJ2-1; 9 positions match TRBD1. Trimming removed 4 bases from V and 7 bases from J; junction bases left unmatched: 2. CDR1 and CDR2 from the germline V gene are SNHLY and FYNNEI. This CDR3 is built from 13 residues. The CDR3 region is CASSGQGGNEQFF. The CDR3 nucleotides read TGTGCCAGCAGTGGACAGGGGGGGAATGAGCAGTTCTTC.